Listed here are 32 T cell receptor beta chains from one sample, sequenced in a study of cytomegalovirus exposure and HLA in healthy donors. Primers for the PCR totalled 60 Vbeta and 13 Jbeta. The assay was immunoSEQ multiplex PCR, and TCRdb's table has in-frame clones only and misses some. The repertoire holds 150,000 to 200,000 clones, with about 80% as singletons. Specimen: PBMCs. These receptor sequences come from a woman aged 30 to 39 in good health and CMV-seronegative.

Concerning this clone itself: A read error may account for a junction end that differs from germline. This chain links TRBV4-2 with TRBJ2-2, with 13 bases fitting TRBD2. The CDR3 runs 17 residues. Germline V lookup: CDR1 LGHNA, CDR2 YNFKEQ. CDR3 region: CASSEDGTSGRAGELFF. The CDR3 coding sequence is TGTGCCAGCAGCGAAGACGGAACTAGCGGGAGGGCCGGGGAGCTGTTTTTT.

This chain joins TRBV5-1 and TRBJ2-2; 7 nucleotides align to TRBD1. This CDR3 contains 15 residues. V was pared by 6 bases and J by 2 bases, with 7 bases of the junction left unmatched. Germline-derived CDR1 and CDR2 are SGHRS and YFSETQ. The CDR3 nucleotides are TGCGCCAGCACCGACAGGGTGGATAACACCGGGGAGCTGTTTTTT. Translating it yields CASTDRVDNTGELFF.

As to this clone: The junction differs from germline at one of its ends, possibly a read error. The chain employs TRBV7-9 and TRBJ1-6; D may be TRBD1 (6 bases). Germline V lookup: CDR1 SEHNR, CDR2 FQNEAQ (reference sequence). This CDR3 has 17 amino acids. The CDR3 loop is CSSSLADSQSYNSPLHF. In DNA form, the CDR3 reads TGTTCCAGCAGCTTAGCGGACAGTCAATCCTATAATTCACCCCTCCACTTT.

V gene TRBV7-8 combines with J gene TRBJ2-5; 7 bases are shared with TRBD2. This CDR3 is built from 14 residues. The V and J ends lost 1 base and 7 bases, in that order; junction bases with no gene match: 6. The germline V gene has CDR1 SGHVS and CDR2 FQNEAQ. The CDR3 nucleotides read TGTGCCAGCAGCTTAGGGGACTACCGAGGGACCCAGTACTTC. The encoded protein is CASSLGDYRGTQYF.

V and J are TRBV7-9 and TRBJ1-1; D remains ambiguous. The germline CDR1 and CDR2 sequences are SEHNR and FQNEAQ (reference sequence). CDR3 length: 13 residues. V gave up 1 base and J gave up 5 bases, with 8 bases separating them. DNA of the CDR3: TGTGCCAGCAGCTTAGGTGCGAAGACTGAAGCTTTCTTT. Protein product: CASSLGAKTEAFF.

The chain recombines TRBV19 with TRBJ2-7, with 14 positions matching TRBD2. The CDR3 consists of 16 residues. Germline V CDR1 and CDR2: LNHDA, SQIVND (reference sequence). V was pared by 4 bases and J by 4 bases, with 6 bases of the junction left unmatched. The CDR3 sequence: CASSTPGLAGEYEQYF. DNA for the CDR3: TGTGCCAGTAGTACCCCGGGACTAGCGGGAGAATACGAGCAGTACTTC. Supplemented by reference TRBV19 and TRBJ2-7, the full variable domain reads DGGITQSPKYLFRKEGQNVTLSCEQNLNHDAMYWYRQDPGQGLRLIYYSQIVNDFQKGDIAEGYSVSREKKESFPLTVTSAQKNPTAFYLCASSTPGLAGEYEQYFGPGTRLTVT.

On this clone itself: One end of the junction varies from germline; a read error may be responsible. The V call is TRBV7-9, the J call TRBJ1-1; the D gene is possibly TRBD1 (6 bases). This CDR3 is 12 amino acids long. Germline-derived CDR1 and CDR2 are SEHNR and FQNEAQ (reference sequence). CDR3 DNA sequence: TGTTCCAGCAGCCCCAGGACAGCTGAAGCTTTCTTT. Protein: CSSSPRTAEAFF.

This chain joins TRBV19 and TRBJ1-1; 7 bases fit TRBD1. The germline V gene encodes CDR1 LNHDA and CDR2 SQIVND (reference sequence). This CDR3 is 13 amino acids long. The V gene end was trimmed by 5 bases and the J gene end by 1 base; junction bases not matched to a gene: 1. CDR3 nucleotides: TGTGCCAGTAGTGACAGGGCGAACACTGAAGCTTTCTTT. Residues: CASSDRANTEAFF.

The chain couples TRBV28 to TRBJ1-2; 9 nucleotides match TRBD1. Per the germline V gene, CDR1 is MDHEN and CDR2 is SYDVKM. The V and J ends lost 2 bases and 2 bases, in that order; junction bases with no gene match: 9. This CDR3 has 17 amino acids. The CDR3 DNA follows: TGTGCCAGCAGTTTAGATGGAGGACAGGGGCTAAACTATGGCTACACCTTC. It encodes CASSLDGGQGLNYGYTF.

This clone has just a few counts. The chain couples TRBV9 to TRBJ2-5, with 15 positions matching TRBD2. V was pared by 3 bases and J by 3 bases, with 15 bases of the junction left unmatched. The CDR3 runs to 20 residues. Germline V gene sequence: CDR1 SGDLS, CDR2 YYNGEE. CDR3 DNA: TGTGCCAGCAGCGCCCGCTGGACTAGCGGGAGGGCTGGCGGAGAAGAGACCCAGTACTTC. This encodes CASSARWTSGRAGGEETQYF.

This sequence joins TRBV25-1 and TRBJ2-5, with 13 bases aligning to TRBD2. The junction had 2 bases not matched to a gene; V was cut back by 4 bases and J by 0 bases. The CDR3 length is 16 residues. From germline, CDR1 is MGHDK and CDR2 SYGVNS. DNA for the CDR3: TGTGCCAGCAGTGTGACTAGCGGGGGGTACCAAGAGACCCAGTACTTC. Translated, it gives CASSVTSGGYQETQYF.

The chain employs TRBV9 and TRBJ2-2; TRBD2 agrees at 14 bases. Germline V gives CDR1 SGDLS, CDR2 YYNGEE. The CDR3 spans 18 residues. V shed 0 bases and J 4 bases; nucleotides not matched to a gene: 5. CDR3 protein: CASSVGLAGGHGTGELFF. The CDR3 region has the DNA TGTGCCAGCAGCGTAGGACTAGCGGGGGGGCATGGCACCGGGGAGCTGTTTTTT. The variable domain in full, with the rest retrieved from reference TRBV9 and TRBJ2-2, is DSGVTQTPKHLITATGQRVTLRCSPRSGDLSVYWYQQSLDQGLQFLIQYYNGEERAKGNILERFSAQQFPDLHSELNLSSLELGDSALYFCASSVGLAGGHGTGELFFGEGSRLTVL.

CDR3 loop: CASSDGGQANQPQHF. CDR3 bases: TGTGCCAGCAGTGATGGGGGACAGGCCAATCAGCCCCAGCATTTT. J is TRBJ1-5 and V is TRBV2, with 8 bases matching TRBD1. From germline, CDR1 is SNHLY and CDR2 FYNNEI. V gave up 3 bases and J gave up 3 bases; unmatched junction bases: 4. CDR3 length: 15 amino acids.

The chain carries TRBV29-1 and TRBJ2-3; D uncertain. Per germline, CDR1 SQVTM and CDR2 ANQGSEA. This CDR3 is built from 13 residues. Trimming stripped 7 bases from V and 4 bases from J, with 15 bases between. For the CDR3, the DNA is TGCAGCGCTGCCGGTATCGTATCAGATACGCAGTATTTT. It yields the protein CSAAGIVSDTQYF.

This chain connects TRBV7-2 to TRBJ1-4; maybe TRBD1 (5 bases). The CDR3 has 14 residues. Germline CDR1 reads SGHTA; CDR2 reads FQGNSA. V was trimmed by 5 bases and J by 4 bases, leaving 11 bases between them. The CDR3 sequence: CASSRGQLNEKLFF. The DNA for the CDR3 is TGTGCCAGCAGCCGAGGACAACTTAATGAAAAACTGTTTTTT.

The rearrangement links TRBV5-6 to TRBJ1-6; D gene ambiguous. Germline lookup yields CDR1 SGHDT and CDR2 YYEEEE. Trimming stripped 1 base from V and 7 bases from J, with 9 bases between. The CDR3 spans 14 residues. The CDR3 DNA follows: TGTGCCAGCAGCTTGTCAAGAGGGAATTCACCCCTCCACTTT. Translating it yields CASSLSRGNSPLHF.

V usage is TRBV4-3 and J usage is TRBJ1-3; D is ambiguous. V was cut by 0 bases and J by 4 bases, with 13 bases left in between. This CDR3 is 16 amino acids long. The germline gives CDR1 LGHNA, CDR2 YSLEER. The DNA of the CDR3 is TGCGCCAGCAGCCAAGATAGAGGGATCGGAGGAAACACCATATATTTT. As protein: CASSQDRGIGGNTIYF.

In the case of this clone: A junction end diverges from the germline sequence, so it may reflect a read error. This chain uses TRBV6-5 with TRBJ2-4; D uncertain. Germline V lookup: CDR1 MNHEY, CDR2 SVGAGI. The CDR3 is 14 residues long. In DNA form, the CDR3 reads TGTGCCAGCCGTACCAATGTCGATAGAAACAGTCAGTACTTC. Amino acid sequence: CASRTNVDRNSQYF.

The chain joins TRBV28 to TRBJ1-2, with D unclear. Germline V gives CDR1 MDHEN, CDR2 SYDVKM. CDR3 length: 13 residues. V was trimmed by 6 bases and J by 8 bases, leaving 16 bases between them. The CDR3: CASSTGSRGGYTF. Written as DNA, the CDR3 is TGTGCCAGCAGCACGGGAAGCCGGGGAGGCTACACCTTC.

The chain combines TRBV9 with TRBJ1-6; D unclear. The V end was cut by 2 bases, the J end by 10 bases, with 13 bases between. Germline V lookup: CDR1 SGDLS, CDR2 YYNGEE. This CDR3 region has 14 residues. The CDR3 coding sequence is TGTGCCAGCAGCGTCGAAGCTTTGAACTCACCCCTCCACTTT. Its translation is CASSVEALNSPLHF. Looking up the rest from reference TRBV9 and TRBJ1-6 gives the full variable domain: DSGVTQTPKHLITATGQRVTLRCSPRSGDLSVYWYQQSLDQGLQFLIQYYNGEERAKGNILERFSAQQFPDLHSELNLSSLELGDSALYFCASSVEALNSPLHFGNGTRLTVT.

Points on this clone: Other DNA sequences from this sample encode an identical CDR3 as well. The chain links TRBV11-3 to TRBJ2-1; TRBD2 matches at 11 bases. Trimming at V came to 3 bases and at J to 3 bases, leaving 4 bases not matched to a gene. CDR3 length equals 16 residues. Germline lookup yields CDR1 SGHNT and CDR2 YENEEA. CDR3 loop: CASSFSGTSGYNEQFF. Written as DNA, the CDR3 is TGTGCCAGCAGCTTTTCTGGGACTAGCGGCTACAATGAGCAGTTCTTC.

As regards this clone: Its ends do not fully match the called genes, so a read error is possible. Other DNA sequences in this sample translate to the same CDR3. This chain joins TRBV27 and TRBJ2-7, with TRBD1 as a possible D gene (6 bases). CDR1 is MNHEY, CDR2 SMNVEV, per germline (reference sequence). CDR3 length: 14 residues. CDR3 loop: CASSEGTLVYEQYF. DNA for the CDR3: TGTGCCAGCAGTGAAGGGACACTAGTCTACGAGCAATACTTC.

The chain links TRBV19 to TRBJ2-7; no definite D call. Trimming took off 1 base at V and 3 bases at J, with 13 bases between the two ends. The length of the CDR3 is 15 residues. In germline, CDR1 is LNHDA, CDR2 SQIVND (reference sequence). CDR3 DNA: TGTGCCAGTAGTATAGCTCAGGATTACATCTACGAGCAGTACTTC. It is translated as CASSIAQDYIYEQYF.

The chain has TRBV21-1 and TRBJ2-7; TRBD2, the table's D call, was not compared with the DNA. TRBV21-1 represents a pseudogene. The CDR3 covers 16 residues. CDR3 sequence reads: CASSRDFYGSPYEQYF. CDR3 in DNA: TGTGCCAGCAGCAGGGACTTCTATGGATCACCCTACGAGCAGTACTTC.

V usage is TRBV2 and J usage is TRBJ1-2; the D gene is possibly TRBD1 (6 bases). This CDR3 is 15 amino acids long. Germline values: CDR1 SNHLY, CDR2 FYNNEI. V lost 7 bases to trimming and J lost 5 bases, with 20 bases between them. The CDR3 spells CASTGEEVNWYGYTF. The DNA for the CDR3 is TGTGCCAGCACAGGGGAAGAGGTTAACTGGTATGGCTACACCTTC.

The chain employs TRBV7-9 and TRBJ2-5; D might be TRBD2 (6 bases). Between the trimmed V and J ends, which lost 6 bases and 3 bases, there was a span of 14 bases. This CDR3 contains 14 residues. In germline, CDR1 is SEHNR, CDR2 FQNEAQ (reference sequence). The CDR3 protein is CASRLTGGEETQYF. The CDR3 DNA reads as TGTGCCAGCAGGTTAACAGGAGGGGAAGAGACCCAGTACTTC.

V is TRBV27 and J is TRBJ1-2; D is perhaps TRBD1 (6 bases). This CDR3 has 13 amino acids. V was clipped by 5 bases and J by 6 bases, with 13 bases between them. CDR1 MNHEY and CDR2 SMNVEV come from the germline V gene (reference sequence). The CDR3 reads CASSLQGSNGYTF. The CDR3 DNA reads TGTGCCAGCAGTCTACAGGGCAGTAATGGCTACACCTTC.

This clone was counted a few times. The chain recombines TRBV13 with TRBJ2-7; 10 bases are shared with TRBD2. CDR1 is PRHDT, CDR2 FYEKMQ, per germline (reference sequence). CDR3 size: 15 residues. V was clipped by 6 bases and J by 0 bases; unmatched bases: 5. CDR3 region: CASSIAGGHSYEQYF. CDR3 sequence (DNA): TGTGCCAGCAGTATAGCGGGAGGACACTCCTACGAGCAGTACTTC.

With respect to this clone: The junction differs from germline at one of its ends, possibly a read error. The chain is built from TRBV7-9 and TRBJ2-3; D is unresolved. The CDR3 contains 13 residues. Germline V gives CDR1 SEHNR, CDR2 FQNEAQ (reference sequence). The CDR3 is CSSSLPETDTQYF. CDR3 nucleotides: TGTTCCAGCAGCCTTCCCGAGACAGATACGCAGTATTTT.

V gene TRBV5-1 combines with J gene TRBJ2-7; 8 bases are shared with TRBD2. From germline, CDR1 is SGHRS and CDR2 YFSETQ. The junction had 3 bases not matched to a gene; V was cut back by 1 base and J by 3 bases. This CDR3 is 14 amino acids long. The CDR3 is CASSLSGGGYEQYF. The CDR3 DNA reads as TGCGCCAGCAGCTTGAGCGGGGGCGGCTACGAGCAGTACTTC. Together with reference TRBV5-1 and TRBJ2-7, the CDR3 gives the full variable domain: KAGVTQTPRYLIKTRGQQVTLSCSPISGHRSVSWYQQTPGQGLQFLFEYFSETQRNKGNFPGRFSGRQFSNSRSEMNVSTLELGDSALYLCASSLSGGGYEQYFGPGTRLTVT.

Only one count was recorded for this clone. The genes are TRBV5-8 and TRBJ1-1; TRBD1 matches 8 bases. In germline, CDR1 is SGHTS, CDR2 YDEGEE. The CDR3 has 16 residues. Trimming cost V 4 bases and J 4 bases; bases outside gene matches: 12. The CDR3 sequence is CASSPWTGREVTEAFF. The CDR3 coding sequence is TGTGCCAGCAGCCCCTGGACAGGGAGGGAGGTCACTGAAGCTTTCTTT.

As to this clone: The same CDR3 can be traced to other DNA sequences in this sample. The chain uses TRBV11-2 and TRBJ1-1; D possibly corresponds to TRBD1 (5 bases). V lost 1 base to trimming and J lost 0 bases, with 6 bases between them. Germline V gene data show CDR1 as SGHAT and CDR2 as FQNNGV. The CDR3 sequence is 14 residues long. The DNA of the CDR3 is TGTGCCAGCAGCTTAGGGGGGGTGAACACTGAAGCTTTCTTT. Translation gives CASSLGGVNTEAFF.